Shown below are 11 T cell receptor beta chains from a single sample sequenced in a study of beta chain features in type 1 diabetes (dated by TCRdb to 2017 to 2018). Library creation used the immunoSEQ multiplex PCR assay. The entire amount of isolated RNA was reverse transcribed using the High Capacity cDNA Reverse Transcription Kit, so the sequenced TCRB transcripts were expressed ones. The source is immuneACCESS, and TCRdb retained only in-frame sequences with V and J called. Part of the clones is not carried over; for the studies checked, unresolved V genes explain less than half of this, and the remainder is unexplained. Recorded for this sample are 500,000 to 700,000 clones; roughly 16% of them occurred a single time. The biggest ten clones account for 0.07% to 0.095% of the sample. Sequenced: naive CD4+ T cells from blood. Read against the paper, the sample's cell subset or site label means: true naive CD4+ T cells. These receptors came from a man younger than 35 in good health.

This clone was observed a few times. V and J are TRBV14 and TRBJ1-3; 8 nucleotides align to TRBD1. CDR3 length: 16 residues. Trimming cost V 4 bases and J 0 bases; bases outside gene matches: 5. In germline, CDR1 is SGHDN, CDR2 FVKESK. The chain's CDR3 is CASSPGQGLSGNTIYF. CDR3 sequence (DNA): TGTGCCAGCAGCCCCGGACAGGGCCTCTCTGGAAACACCATATATTTT.

The chain combines TRBV11-2 with TRBJ2-7; 10 bases match TRBD1. CDR1 and CDR2 from the germline V gene are SGHAT and FQNNGV. This CDR3 is 15 amino acids long. Trimming at V came to 2 bases and at J to 3 bases, leaving 4 bases not matched to a gene. The CDR3 DNA reads as TGTGCCAGCAGCTTACCGGGACAGGGGCACTACGAGCAGTACTTC. Translating gives CASSLPGQGHYEQYF.

The rearrangement links TRBV6-1 to TRBJ2-1; D gene uncertain. The CDR3 has 13 amino acids. CDR1 is MNHNS and CDR2 is SASEGT in the germline V gene. V lost 11 bases and J lost 4, with 15 bases in between. The CDR3 reads CALRSTLYNEQFF. CDR3 nucleotide sequence: TGTGCCCTCCGGAGTACTTTATACAATGAGCAGTTCTTC.

V and J are TRBV11-2 and TRBJ2-1, with 13 nucleotides matching TRBD2. The CDR3 spans 18 residues. J gave up 1 base and V 4 bases, and 7 bases lay outside the gene matches. From germline, CDR1 is SGHAT and CDR2 FQNNGV. CDR3 bases: TGTGCCAGCAGCTCCACGGGACTAGCGGGACAATCCTACAATGAGCAGTTCTTC. This encodes CASSSTGLAGQSYNEQFF.

The genes are TRBV30 and TRBJ1-1; D might be TRBD1 (6 bases). The CDR3 is 20 amino acids. Germline V gene lookup returns CDR1 GTSNPN and CDR2 SVGIG (reference sequence). Trimming shortened V by 1 base and J by 0 bases, and 27 bases separated the two germline ends. The CDR3, as DNA: TGTGCCTGGAGTGCCGGGTTCGGGACATATATGATCTTTATGAACACTGAAGCTTTCTTT. It translates to CAWSAGFGTYMIFMNTEAFF.

This chain uses TRBV5-1 with TRBJ2-1; 12 bases fit TRBD2. CDR1 is SGHRS, CDR2 YFSETQ, per germline. The CDR3 contains 18 residues. The V segment lost 3 bases and the J segment 7 bases; nucleotides outside the gene matches: 14. The CDR3 DNA reads TGCGCCAGCAGCTCCCCCTCTAGCGGGAGGGCCTCGGGTAATGAGCAGTTCTTC. Encoded protein: CASSSPSSGRASGNEQFF.

The gene calls are TRBV7-9 and TRBJ1-5, with a possible D match to TRBD1 (5 bases). V was trimmed by 2 bases and J by 8 bases, leaving 10 bases between them. The CDR3 has 13 residues. The germline gives CDR1 SEHNR, CDR2 FQNEAQ (reference sequence). DNA of the CDR3: TGTGCCAGCAGCTTAATGATGGGGGAGCCCCAGCATTTT. Its protein is CASSLMMGEPQHF.

There are a few counts of this clone. The chain joins TRBV7-9 to TRBJ1-4; D perhaps matches TRBD1 (5 bases). CDR1 and CDR2 (germline): SEHNR, FQNEAQ (reference sequence). The CDR3 is 15 amino acids. Between the trimmed V and J ends, which lost 5 bases and 4 bases, there was a span of 14 bases. CDR3 residues: CASSGDWGLNEKLFF. CDR3 bases: TGTGCCAGCAGCGGAGATTGGGGCCTTAATGAAAAACTGTTTTTT.

The chain is built from TRBV25-1 and TRBJ2-3; a possible D gene is TRBD1 (6 bases). The CDR3 totals 15 residues. In germline, CDR1 is MGHDK, CDR2 SYGVNS. Trimming shortened V by 2 bases and J by 4 bases, and 13 bases separated the two germline ends. The CDR3 sequence: CASSEGQPGSDTQYF. The DNA of the CDR3 is TGTGCCAGCAGTGAAGGACAGCCCGGGTCAGATACGCAGTATTTT. The entire variable domain, with the rest obtained from reference TRBV25-1 and TRBJ2-3, is as follows: EADIYQTPRYLVIGTGKKITLECSQTMGHDKMYWYQQDPGMELHLIHYSYGVNSTEKGDLSSESTVSRIRTEHFPLTLESARPSHTSQYLCASSEGQPGSDTQYFGPGTRLTVL.

A few counts support this clone. The chain links TRBV28 to TRBJ2-7; 8 bases align to TRBD1. V was clipped by 7 bases and J by 1 base; unmatched bases: 6. Germline V gives CDR1 MDHEN, CDR2 SYDVKM. CDR3 length equals 14 residues. CDR3 DNA: TGTGCCAGCACCGTACAGGGGGTGTCCTACGAGCAGTACTTC. It encodes CASTVQGVSYEQYF.

In this sample, this clone turned up a few times. V gene TRBV28 combines with J gene TRBJ2-5; 8 bases agree with TRBD1. Per germline, CDR1 MDHEN and CDR2 SYDVKM. V trimming: 3 bases; J trimming: 2 bases; junction bases outside the gene matches: 5. The CDR3 contains 15 residues. The CDR3: CASSFHGQGQETQYF. CDR3 DNA: TGTGCCAGCAGTTTCCACGGACAGGGACAAGAGACCCAGTACTTC.